Following are 7 T cell receptor beta chains from one sample sequenced in a study of T cell responses to AZD1222 COVID-19 vaccine. Some clones are missing from TCRdb's copy, which holds only in-frame ones; the method was immunoSEQ multiplex PCR. The sample records over 150,000 clones, approximately 92% being singletons. The material sequenced was peripheral blood, taken on day 0 of AZD1222 vaccination. The source is an adult in good health.

The chain recombines TRBV27 with TRBJ2-5; perhaps D is TRBD1 or TRBD2 (5 bases each). Trimming took 1 base from V and 5 from J, leaving 11 bases between them. Per germline, CDR1 MNHEY and CDR2 SMNVEV (reference sequence). The CDR3 is made up of 14 amino acids. The CDR3 loop is CASSLFGGTETQYF. CDR3 DNA: TGTGCCAGCAGTTTATTTGGGGGTACGGAGACCCAGTACTTC.

V and J are TRBV2 and TRBJ2-2; 7 nucleotides match TRBD1. V lost 7 bases to trimming and J lost 0 bases; unmatched junction nucleotides: 5. CDR1 and CDR2 from the germline V gene are SNHLY and FYNNEI. This CDR3 spans 15 amino acids. CDR3 protein: CASTGTVANTGELFF. CDR3 nucleotides: TGTGCCAGCACCGGGACAGTCGCGAACACCGGGGAGCTGTTTTTT.

The chain has TRBV7-8 and TRBJ2-3, with 9 bases identical to TRBD2. CDR3 length: 18 residues. Germline trimming cut 0 bases from V and 3 bases from J; bases unmatched to any gene: 10. Germline CDR1 is SGHVS and CDR2 is FQNEAQ. DNA for the CDR3: TGTGCCAGCAGCTTAGCGATTAGGAGCGGGGGGACAACAGATACGCAGTATTTT. It translates to CASSLAIRSGGTTDTQYF.

This chain uses TRBV19 with TRBJ2-7, with D perhaps TRBD1 (6 bases). CDR1 is LNHDA and CDR2 is SQIVND in the germline V gene (reference sequence). With 3 bases removed from V and 2 bases from J, the gap between germline ends came to 20 bases. The CDR3 has 17 amino acids. CDR3 region: CASSIGVKGTFAYEQYF. Here the CDR3 DNA reads TGTGCCAGTAGTATTGGAGTTAAAGGGACATTTGCCTACGAGCAGTACTTC. Full variable domain (rest looked up from reference TRBV19 and TRBJ2-7): DGGITQSPKYLFRKEGQNVTLSCEQNLNHDAMYWYRQDPGQGLRLIYYSQIVNDFQKGDIAEGYSVSREKKESFPLTVTSAQKNPTAFYLCASSIGVKGTFAYEQYFGPGTRLTVT.

The CDR3 spells CARHRTGRGTGEQYV. The CDR3, as DNA: TGCGCCAGGCATAGGACAGGGAGGGGTACGGGCGAGCAGTACGTC. The chain links TRBV10-2 to TRBJ2-7; D is perhaps TRBD1 (8 bases). Germline CDR1 WSHSY, CDR2 SAAADI. Trimming left V 9 bases short and J 6 bases short, with 24 bases between. This CDR3 contains 15 residues.

The rearrangement uses TRBV7-3 and TRBJ2-3; maybe TRBD2 (6 bases). Germline CDR1 SGHTA, CDR2 FQGTGA. With 4 bases removed from V and 1 base from J, the gap between germline ends came to 9 bases. This CDR3 is 14 amino acids long. The CDR3: CASSSGLRTDTQYF. The CDR3 region has the DNA TGTGCCAGCAGCTCGGGACTCCGCACAGATACGCAGTATTTT.

The rearrangement uses TRBV4-1 and TRBJ1-1; 8 positions agree with TRBD1. This CDR3 contains 16 residues. V was clipped by 0 bases and J by 10 bases; unmatched bases: 13. CDR1 is MGHRA, CDR2 YSYEKL, per germline. DNA for the CDR3: TGCGCCAGCAGCCAAGATCCGCAGGGGGCGAGGGAATCAGCTTTCTTT. This translates into CASSQDPQGARESAFF.